This is a list of T cell receptor beta chains from one sample in a study of neurological immune-mediated disorders. TCRdb passed the 5' RACE reads through MiXCR, listing each CDR3 protein once. This table holds 55,000 to 65,000 distinct CDR3 sequences, about 10% found once. The sequencing sample was made of PBMCs. All receptors derive from a male donor with HTLV-1-associated myelopathy (HAM/TSP). CDR3s include the opening cysteine and the closing phenylalanine or tryptophan. D genes are given only for firm matches. Where a row states a size, it is once, few, many or the class of an expanded clone; other rows omit it.

D | J | V | length | size | CDR3 | DNA
- | TRBJ1-2 | TRBV5-1 | 14 | many | CASSGEGANYGYTF | TGCGCCAGCAGCGGGGAGGGAGCTAACTATGGCTACACCTTC
- | TRBJ2-1 | TRBV2 | 12 | many | CASSPGRIEQFF | TGTGCCAGCAGCCCTGGACGGATTGAGCAGTTCTTC
- | TRBJ2-2 | TRBV6-5 | 15 | many | CASLPGAGRTGELFF | TGTGCCAGCCTACCTGGGGCGGGTCGCACCGGGGAGCTGTTTTTT
- | TRBJ2-1 | TRBV19 | 14 | - | CASSITGANNEQFF | TGTGCCAGTAGTATCACCGGGGCCAACAATGAGCAGTTCTTC
- | TRBJ2-3 | TRBV14 | 13 | many | CASSQGTTDTQYF | TGTGCCAGCAGCCAGGGGACGACGGATACGCAGTATTTT
- | TRBJ2-7 | TRBV11-3 | 13 | few | CASSLVSSAEKHF | TGTGCCAGCAGCTTAGTAAGTTCGGCGGAGAAGCACTTC
- | TRBJ1-2 | TRBV20-1 | 14 | many | CSATTPGQPYGYTF | TGCAGTGCTACGACACCTGGACAGCCATATGGCTACACCTTC
TRBD1 | TRBJ2-7 | TRBV11-3 | 13 | many | CASKLTGRYEQYF | TGTGCCAGCAAATTGACAGGGCGGTACGAGCAGTACTTC
- | TRBJ2-1 | TRBV12-3/TRBV12-4 | 14 | - | CSSSLTSSYNEQFF | TGTTCCAGCAGTTTGACAAGTTCCTACAATGAGCAGTTCTTC
- | TRBJ1-1 | TRBV29-1 | 11 | - | CSVVQGTEAFF | TGTAGCGTCGTACAGGGCACTGAAGCTTTCTTT
- | TRBJ2-7 | TRBV20-1 | 12 | many | CSARRDMGEQYF | TGCAGTGCTAGACGGGACATGGGTGAGCAGTACTTC
TRBD1 | TRBJ1-4 | TRBV29-1 | 13 | many | CSVFGTGYEKLFF | TGCAGCGTTTTCGGGACAGGGTATGAAAAACTGTTTTTT
- | TRBJ1-1 | TRBV7-2 | 14 | many | CASSLGSRRAEAFF | TGTGCCAGCAGCTTAGGATCGCGACGGGCTGAAGCTTTCTTT
- | TRBJ1-3 | TRBV27 | 16 | many | CASSSRQVLSGNTIYF | TGTGCCAGCAGTTCGCGACAGGTTCTCTCTGGAAACACCATATATTTT
TRBD1 | TRBJ1-4 | TRBV2 | 14 | many | CASSEDRANEKLFF | TGTGCCAGCAGTGAGGACAGGGCTAATGAAAAACTGTTTTTT
- | TRBJ1-6 | TRBV12-3/TRBV12-4 | 17 | many | CASSLNPRDSYNSPLHF | TGTGCCAGCAGTTTAAACCCCCGGGATTCCTATAATTCACCCCTCCACTTT
TRBD2 | TRBJ2-7 | TRBV7-8 | 15 | many | CASSLTGRGAYEQYF | TGTGCCAGCAGCTTAACCGGGAGGGGAGCCTACGAGCAGTACTTC
- | TRBJ1-2 | TRBV9 | 13 | many | CASSVGTNYGYTF | TGTGCCAGCAGCGTAGGTACCAATTATGGCTACACCTTC
- | TRBJ2-3 | TRBV7-3 | 14 | many | CASSLSGAADTQYF | TGTGCCAGCAGCTTAAGTGGGGCGGCAGATACGCAGTATTTT
- | TRBJ2-3 | TRBV5-6 | 14 | - | CASSSSVRVDTQYF | TGTGCCAGCTCATCCAGCGTGAGGGTGGATACGCAGTATTTT
- | TRBJ2-1 | TRBV10-2 | 15 | few | CASFLRQTISNEQFF | TGCGCCAGCTTTTTGAGACAGACCATTAGCAATGAGCAGTTCTTC
- | TRBJ1-6 | TRBV20-1 | 13 | many | CSARGGAQSPLHF | TGCAGTGCTAGAGGGGGGGCCCAATCACCCCTCCACTTT
- | TRBJ2-3 | TRBV7-9 | 15 | many | CASSLGAAGTDTQYF | TGTGCCAGCAGCTTAGGGGCGGCGGGCACAGATACGCAGTATTTT
- | TRBJ2-7 | TRBV6-2/TRBV6-3 | 14 | many | CASLDRKGSYEQYF | TGTGCCAGCCTCGACAGGAAAGGGAGCTACGAGCAGTACTTC
TRBD1 | TRBJ1-6 | TRBV18 | 16 | many | CASSRDRDSYNSPLHF | TGTGCCAGCTCCCGGGACAGGGACTCCTATAATTCACCCCTCCACTTT
- | TRBJ2-5 | TRBV11-1 | 12 | many | CASSLARETQYF | TGTGCCAGCAGTTTAGCGCGAGAGACCCAGTACTTC
- | TRBJ2-5 | TRBV9 | 15 | many | CASSVAFQGAETQYF | TGTGCCAGCAGCGTAGCTTTCCAGGGCGCCGAGACCCAGTACTTC